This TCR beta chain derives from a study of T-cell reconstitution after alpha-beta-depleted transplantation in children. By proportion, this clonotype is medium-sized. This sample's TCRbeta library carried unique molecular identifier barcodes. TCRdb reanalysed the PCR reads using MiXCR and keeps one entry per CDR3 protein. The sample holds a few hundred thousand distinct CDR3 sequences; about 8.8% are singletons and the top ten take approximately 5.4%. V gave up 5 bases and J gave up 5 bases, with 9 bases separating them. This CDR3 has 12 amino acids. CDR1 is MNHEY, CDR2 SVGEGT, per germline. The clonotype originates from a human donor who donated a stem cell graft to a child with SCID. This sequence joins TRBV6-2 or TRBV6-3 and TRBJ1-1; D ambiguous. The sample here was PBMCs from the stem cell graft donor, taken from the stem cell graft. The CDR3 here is CASSPPGTEAFF. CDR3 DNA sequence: TGTGCCAGCAGTCCCCCGGGAACTGAAGCTTTCTTT.